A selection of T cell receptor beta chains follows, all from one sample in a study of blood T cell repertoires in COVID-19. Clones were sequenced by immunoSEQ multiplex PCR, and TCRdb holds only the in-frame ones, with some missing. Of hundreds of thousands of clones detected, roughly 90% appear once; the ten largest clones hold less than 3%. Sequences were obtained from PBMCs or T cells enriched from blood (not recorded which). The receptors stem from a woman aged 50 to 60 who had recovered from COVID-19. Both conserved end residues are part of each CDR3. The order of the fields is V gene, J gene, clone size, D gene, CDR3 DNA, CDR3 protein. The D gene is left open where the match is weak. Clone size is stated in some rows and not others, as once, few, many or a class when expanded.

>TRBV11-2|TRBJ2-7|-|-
TGTGCCAGCAGCGCGACACAACAGGGCTACGAGCAGTACTTC
CASSATQQGYEQYF
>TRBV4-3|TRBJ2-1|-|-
TGCGCCAGCAGCCAAGGGTTTTCTAGCGCAAACAATGAGCAGTTCTTC
CASSQGFSSANNEQFF
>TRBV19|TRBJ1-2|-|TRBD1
TGTGCCAGTAGTCCCCTTGGGACAGGGGGCATATATGGCTACACCTTC
CASSPLGTGGIYGYTF
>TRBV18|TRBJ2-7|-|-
TGTGCCAGCTCACCATGGCAGAGCGTCTCCTACGAGCAGTACTTC
CASSPWQSVSYEQYF
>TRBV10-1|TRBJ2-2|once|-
TGCGCCAGCAGTGCTGCCGGGGAGCTGTTTTTT
CASSAAGELFF
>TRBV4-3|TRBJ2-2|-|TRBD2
TGCGCCAGCAGCCCGGTAGCGGGGACTCCCGGGGAGCTGTTTTTT
CASSPVAGTPGELFF
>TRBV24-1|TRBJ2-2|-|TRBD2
TGTGCCACCAGTGGTTTAGCGGGAGGTGCGCACACCGGGGAGCTGTTTTTT
CATSGLAGGAHTGELFF
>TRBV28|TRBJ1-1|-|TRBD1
TGTGCCAGCAGTTTCGAGGGGGCGTTGAACACTGAAGCTTTCTTT
CASSFEGALNTEAFF
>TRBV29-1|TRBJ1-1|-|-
TGCAGCGTTGGAGGGAACATGAACACTGAAGCTTTCTTT
CSVGGNMNTEAFF
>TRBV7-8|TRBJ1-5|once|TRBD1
TGTGCCAGCAGCCCAAGGGACAGGGGGTTTCAGCCCCAGCATTTT
CASSPRDRGFQPQHF
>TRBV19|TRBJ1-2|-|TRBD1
TGTGCCAGTAGTAAAGGACAGGTTTTCTATGGCTACACCTTC
CASSKGQVFYGYTF
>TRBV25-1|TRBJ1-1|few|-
TGTGCCAGCAGTAAACTGGGGGGGGAAATCACTGAAGCTTTCTTT
CASSKLGGEITEAFF
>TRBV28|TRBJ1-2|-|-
TGTGCCAGCAGTGTCCCGGGGTCCTATGGCTACACCTTC
CASSVPGSYGYTF
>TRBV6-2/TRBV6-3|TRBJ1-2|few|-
TGTGCCAGCAGCGGGACTTACTATGGCTACACCTTC
CASSGTYYGYTF
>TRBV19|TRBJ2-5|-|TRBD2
TGTGCCAGTAGTACCGGGACTAGAGGGACCCAGTACTTC
CASSTGTRGTQYF
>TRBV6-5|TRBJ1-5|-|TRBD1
TGTGCCAGCAGTTACCACACAGGGGGCGTGGATCAGCCCCAGCATTTT
CASSYHTGGVDQPQHF
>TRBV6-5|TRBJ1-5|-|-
TGTGCCAGCAGTTACTCGAGACATAATAGCAATCAGCCCCAGCATTTT
CASSYSRHNSNQPQHF
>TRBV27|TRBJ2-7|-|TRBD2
TGTGCCAGCAGTTTTCGGCGGGAGGGCTTCGACGAGCAGTACTTC
CASSFRREGFDEQYF
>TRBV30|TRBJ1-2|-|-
TGTGCCTGGAGTCCACTAGGTACGCTCCGGGGCTACACCTTC
CAWSPLGTLRGYTF
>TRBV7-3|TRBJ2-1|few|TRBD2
TGTGCCAGCAGCCCACCCGGGACTAGCGTTAACAATGAGCAGTTCTTC
CASSPPGTSVNNEQFF
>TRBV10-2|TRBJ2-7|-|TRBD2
TGCGCCAGCAGTGAGTCTACTAGCGGGAGGAAGTACGAGCAGTACTTC
CASSESTSGRKYEQYF
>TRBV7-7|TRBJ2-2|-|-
TGTGCTAGCAGCTTAGAGTCAGTGTCCACCGGGGAGCTGTTTTTT
CASSLESVSTGELFF
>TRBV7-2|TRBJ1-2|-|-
TGTGCCAGCAGCCCGGAGGTCTCGGACTATGGCTACACCTTC
CASSPEVSDYGYTF
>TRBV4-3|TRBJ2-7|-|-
TGCGCCAGCAGCCCGTTCCCTGACAGCTCCTACGAGCAGTACTTC
CASSPFPDSSYEQYF
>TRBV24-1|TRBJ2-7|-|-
TGTGCCACCAGTGCCAGCCAGGGGTTCGAGCAGTACTTC
CATSASQGFEQYF
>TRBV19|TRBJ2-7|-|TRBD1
TGTGCCAGTAGTTCGGGACAGGGGGCTAGGTACGAGCAGTACTTC
CASSSGQGARYEQYF
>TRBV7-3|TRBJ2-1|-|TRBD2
TGTGCCCGTCTAGCGGGAGGGCCGGAGTACAATGAGCAGTTCTTC
CARLAGGPEYNEQFF
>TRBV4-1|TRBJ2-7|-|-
TGCGCCAGCAGCCAAGATCGCGGGATCGAGCAGTACTTC
CASSQDRGIEQYF
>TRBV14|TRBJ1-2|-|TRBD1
TGTGCCAGCAGCCAAGATCCGGGACAGGGTGGTGGCTACACCTTC
CASSQDPGQGGGYTF
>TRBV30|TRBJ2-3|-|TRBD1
TGTGCCTGGAGTGTTGGGGACAGACTTTACACAGATACGCAGTATTTT
CAWSVGDRLYTDTQYF
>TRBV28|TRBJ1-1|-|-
TGTGCCAGCAACGGGCCGGGGGAGAACACTGAAGCTTTCTTT
CASNGPGENTEAFF
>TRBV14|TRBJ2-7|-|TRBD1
TGTGCCAGCAGCCGCCTTATGGGACAGGGGTCCTACGAGCAGTACTTC
CASSRLMGQGSYEQYF
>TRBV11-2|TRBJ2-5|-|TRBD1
TGTGCCAGCACCGGGACAGCCGCTCTCGAGACCCAGTACTTC
CASTGTAALETQYF
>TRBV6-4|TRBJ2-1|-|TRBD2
TGTGCCAGCAGTTCCCACATTAGCGGGAGGACTAAAAGCTCCTACAATGAGCAGTTCTTC
CASSSHISGRTKSSYNEQFF
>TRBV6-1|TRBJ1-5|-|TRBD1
TGTGCCAGCAGTGACGGGTTGGACAGGGTCAGCAATCAGCCCCAGCATTTT
CASSDGLDRVSNQPQHF
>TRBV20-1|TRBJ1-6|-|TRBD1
TGCAGTGCTAGTGGGACAGCTGTTTCACCCCTCCACTTT
CSASGTAVSPLHF
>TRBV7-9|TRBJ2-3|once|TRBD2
TGTGCCAGCAGCCTGGGACTAGGGGTCACAGATACGCAGTATTTT
CASSLGLGVTDTQYF
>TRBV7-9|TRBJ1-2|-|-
TGTGCCAGCAGCGTTAGAGAGGTGAGGGTAGGCGGCTACACCTTC
CASSVREVRVGGYTF
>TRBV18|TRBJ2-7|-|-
TGTGCCAGCTCACCCACTGAGTCCTCCTACGAGCAGTACTTC
CASSPTESSYEQYF
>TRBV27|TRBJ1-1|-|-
TGTGCCAGCAGTTCAAAGTGGGGGGTTGGTGACACTGAAGCTTTCTTT
CASSSKWGVGDTEAFF
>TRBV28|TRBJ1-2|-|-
TGTGCCAGCAGCCTAGGAACTAACTATGGCTACACCTTC
CASSLGTNYGYTF
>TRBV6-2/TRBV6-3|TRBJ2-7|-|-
TGTGCCAGCAGTTATCCCACCTACGAGCAGTACTTC
CASSYPTYEQYF
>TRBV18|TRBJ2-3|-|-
TGTGCCAGCTCACCGCGTATGACAGATACGCAGTATTTT
CASSPRMTDTQYF
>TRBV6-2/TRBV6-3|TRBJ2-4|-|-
TGTGCCAGCAGTGTCATTCCGGGTCTCTACAAAAACATTCAGTACTTC
CASSVIPGLYKNIQYF
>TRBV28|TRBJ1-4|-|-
TGTGCCAGCAGTGCAGGGGCACGCCACGGAATCGAAAAACTGTTTTTT
CASSAGARHGIEKLFF
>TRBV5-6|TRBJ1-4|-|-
TGTGCCAGCACCGGCGGGCGTAATGAAAAACTGTTTTTT
CASTGGRNEKLFF
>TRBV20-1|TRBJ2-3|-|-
TGCAGTGCTAGTTCCCCCCCGGGGGGCGGGATGGGGGATACGCAGTATTTT
CSASSPPGGGMGDTQYF
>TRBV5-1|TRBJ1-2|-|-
TGCGCCAGCAGCAGTTTGGCGGACTATGGCTACACCTTC
CASSSLADYGYTF
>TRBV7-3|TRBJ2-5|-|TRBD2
TGTGCCAGCAGCACCCGACTAGCGGGAGCAGAGACCCAGTACTTC
CASSTRLAGAETQYF
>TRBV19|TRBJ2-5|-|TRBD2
TGTGCCAGTAGTCCACTAGCGGGAGGAGGGGAGACCCAGTACTTC
CASSPLAGGGETQYF
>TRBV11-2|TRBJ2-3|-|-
TGTGCCAGCAGCTTTGCGGCCGTGGCGGGATCAGATACGCAGTATTTT
CASSFAAVAGSDTQYF
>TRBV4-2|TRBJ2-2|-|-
TGTGCCAGCAGCCAAGAGTCCAGGGGCCGGGCCGGGGAGCTGTTTTTT
CASSQESRGRAGELFF